The sequence of this TCR beta chain was determined in a study of blood T cells in healthy people across ages. The CDR3 consists of 14 residues. Trimming took off 3 bases at V and 5 bases at J, with 13 bases between the two ends. The germline gives CDR1 SGHTA, CDR2 FQGNSA. Combining a sample-barcoded 5' primer with a J-beta primer mix, a second PCR ran for roughly 6 to 12 cycles. MiXCR, run by TCRdb on the 5' RACE reads, gives a single entry per CDR3 protein. This table has about 840,000 distinct CDR3 sequences, under 35% appearing once. These data were also filed under a second study, of T cells of mothers and their children.

This TCR derives from a woman between 40 and 50 years old in good health. V and J are TRBV7-2 and TRBJ2-5, with D possibly TRBD1 on 5 matching bases. The source material was blood. CDR3 protein: CASSFSGSAETQYF. The CDR3 coding sequence is TGTGCCAGCAGCTTCTCAGGGTCTGCGGAGACCCAGTACTTC.